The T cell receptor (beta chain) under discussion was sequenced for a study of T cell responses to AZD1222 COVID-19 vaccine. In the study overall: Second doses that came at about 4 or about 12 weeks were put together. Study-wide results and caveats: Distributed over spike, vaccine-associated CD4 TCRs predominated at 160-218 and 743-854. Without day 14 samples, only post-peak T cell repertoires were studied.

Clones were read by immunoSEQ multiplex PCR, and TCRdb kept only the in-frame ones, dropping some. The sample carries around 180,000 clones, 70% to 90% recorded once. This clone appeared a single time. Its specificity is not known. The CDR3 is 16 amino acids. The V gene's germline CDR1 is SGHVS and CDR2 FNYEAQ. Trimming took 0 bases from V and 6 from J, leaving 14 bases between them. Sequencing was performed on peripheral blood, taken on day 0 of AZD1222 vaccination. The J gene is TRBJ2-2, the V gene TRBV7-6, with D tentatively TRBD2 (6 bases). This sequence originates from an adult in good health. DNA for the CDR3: TGTGCCAGCAGCTTAGCGGGGGGTATATTAGCCGGGGAGCTGTTTTTT. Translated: CASSLAGGILAGELFF.